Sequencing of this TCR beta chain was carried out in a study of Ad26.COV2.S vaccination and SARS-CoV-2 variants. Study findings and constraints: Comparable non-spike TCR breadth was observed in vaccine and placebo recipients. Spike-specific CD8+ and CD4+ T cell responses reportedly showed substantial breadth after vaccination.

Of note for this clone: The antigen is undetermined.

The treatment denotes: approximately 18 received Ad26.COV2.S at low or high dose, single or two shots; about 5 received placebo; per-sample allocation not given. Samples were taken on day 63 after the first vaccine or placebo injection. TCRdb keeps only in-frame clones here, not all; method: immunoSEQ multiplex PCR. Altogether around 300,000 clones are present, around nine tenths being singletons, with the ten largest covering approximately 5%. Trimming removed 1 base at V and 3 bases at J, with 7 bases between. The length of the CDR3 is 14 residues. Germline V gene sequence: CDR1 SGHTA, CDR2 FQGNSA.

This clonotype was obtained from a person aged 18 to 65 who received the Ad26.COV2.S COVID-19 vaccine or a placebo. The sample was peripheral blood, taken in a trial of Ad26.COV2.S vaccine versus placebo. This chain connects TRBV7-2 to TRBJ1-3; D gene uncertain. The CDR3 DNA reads TGTGCCAGCAGCTTAGGAACTCGTGGAAACACCATATATTTT. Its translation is CASSLGTRGNTIYF.